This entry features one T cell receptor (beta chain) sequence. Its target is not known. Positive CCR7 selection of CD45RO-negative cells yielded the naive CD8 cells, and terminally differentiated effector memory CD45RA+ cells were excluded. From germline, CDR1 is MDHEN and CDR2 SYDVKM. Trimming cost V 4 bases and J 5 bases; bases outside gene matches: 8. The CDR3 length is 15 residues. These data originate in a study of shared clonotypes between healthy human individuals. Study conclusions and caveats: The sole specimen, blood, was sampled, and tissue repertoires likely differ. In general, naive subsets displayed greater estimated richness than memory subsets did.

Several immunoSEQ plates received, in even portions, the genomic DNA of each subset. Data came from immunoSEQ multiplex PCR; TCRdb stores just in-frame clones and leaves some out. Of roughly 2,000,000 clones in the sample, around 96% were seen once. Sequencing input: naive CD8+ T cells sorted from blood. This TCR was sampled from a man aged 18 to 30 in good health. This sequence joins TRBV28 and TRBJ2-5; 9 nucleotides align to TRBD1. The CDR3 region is CASSSGTGWMETQYF. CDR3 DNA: TGTGCCAGCAGTTCCGGGACAGGGTGGATGGAGACCCAGTACTTC.